A selection of T cell receptor beta chains follows, all from one sample in a study of T cell responses to AZD1222 COVID-19 vaccine. Data came from immunoSEQ multiplex PCR; TCRdb stores just in-frame clones and leaves some out. The profile covers some 140,000 clones, with about 91% appearing a single time and around 2.7% taken by the ten largest. The material was peripheral blood, obtained on day 0 of AZD1222 vaccination. The origin of the receptors is an adult in good health. Each CDR3 is given without its conserved first and last residue. Fields, in order: V gene, clone size, CDR3 length, CDR3 protein. The size of a clone is reported for some rows only, either as once, few or many, or as a class for expanded clones.

>TRBV28|once|14
ASTPSRTGLNSPLH
>TRBV20-1|.|11
SASAPNTGELF
>TRBV10-2|.|11
ASSGLRLAGQY
>TRBV6-5|.|13
ASSSEQGSGNTIY
>TRBV20-1|.|12
SASRQGINYGYT
>TRBV28|.|13
ASSSRAGGFNEQF
>TRBV19|.|13
ASSPGQSAWYGYT
>TRBV6-6|.|9
ASRVYYGYT
>TRBV9|.|13
ASSAGTGYGTEAF
>TRBV5-6|.|9
ASSLSDTQY
>TRBV5-1|once|16
ASSLGHLLRDGSYEQY
>TRBV11-3|.|12
ASSPRYSTDTQY
>TRBV9|.|12
ASSFGGTQETQY
>TRBV5-1|once|11
ASSFRRDYEQY
>TRBV9|once|14
ASSGRRDRVGSPLH
>TRBV11-2|.|12
ASSLFQGTYGYT
>TRBV7-8|.|12
ASCFRGLNEKLF
>TRBV7-2|.|12
ASSLDGPFQPQH
>TRBV27|.|13
ASSLDGGLDSPLH
>TRBV19|.|13
ASSPWTGSTDTQY
>TRBV28|few|9
ASVRGTEAF
>TRBV12-5|.|11
ASGLEYSYGYT
>TRBV15|.|11
ATSRDLGQPQH
>TRBV4-3|.|13
ASSQDTRVWEKLF
>TRBV6-5|.|10
ASRLLNTEAF
>TRBV7-3|once|13
ASSPTGQGNSPLH
>TRBV5-1|.|9
ASILEGELF
>TRBV7-3|many|12
ASSLMGGPGELF
>TRBV27|once|13
ASSSQSFGNQPQH
>TRBV11-3|few|12
ASSNQGWLSEQY
>TRBV6-4|.|14
ASSPAGGRGYNEQF
>TRBV19|once|16
ASSRPSGTPLAKNIQY
>TRBV5-5|.|12
ASSLEVSGNTIY
>TRBV6-6|few|10
ASSYGQAEQY
>TRBV27|once|10
ASGSLGETQY
>TRBV28|few|10
ASSTGGTEAF
>TRBV30|.|11
AWSVRQTYEQY
>TRBV7-9|.|12
ASSFSQSNTEAF
>TRBV12-5|.|10
ASGFAGYGYT
>TRBV4-1|.|13
ASSPSRTVAYGYT
>TRBV19|.|15
ASTSSGGRIVKNIQY
>TRBV11-3|.|11
ASSLDRGRGYT
>TRBV10-3|.|15
AISGGSRGSGYNEQF
>TRBV4-2|.|15
ASSQEPETSGYNEQF
>TRBV19|.|13
ASKRSTRANEKLF
>TRBV9|.|14
ASSVEAGGLGNEQF
>TRBV11-2|.|13
ASSRSSKGDTEAF
>TRBV4-3|.|14
ASSQDRQGYWNEQF
>TRBV4-1|.|12
ASSQWQGTNEQY
>TRBV7-2|.|14
ASNYFLWDRPSPLH
>TRBV12-3/TRBV12-4|.|10
ASRGQGSEQY
>TRBV11-2|.|15
ASRRWGWREGLGELF
>TRBV4-1|.|11
ASSHGVGNEQF